The T cell receptor beta chain under discussion was sequenced for a study of metastatic and nonmetastatic thyroid tumors. Whole-study context: Repertoire data that came from the blood and tumor or nodule tissue of malignant and benign thyroid patients were compared.

V gave up 1 base and J gave up 7 bases; unmatched junction bases: 12. Germline CDR1 is DFQATT and CDR2 is SNEGSKA (reference sequence). The CDR3 is 16 residues long. Authors' methods: A classifier of distant metastasis in papillary thyroid cancer was built from CDR3 differences (across clinicopathological groups). TCRdb re-called the PCR reads through MiXCR. The V and J calls shown here were made by TCRdb, not taken from the authors' results. This table has some 11,000 clones, 25% to 40% appearing once. For this clone: Antigen unknown.

Study results and limitations: Versus benign nodules, malignant thyroid tumors reportedly had significantly higher TCR beta diversity, in blood and tumor.

No patient received treatment before thyroid surgery. This receptor was taken from a female donor with papillary thyroid cancer or a benign thyroid nodule (not recorded which). Some clones in this sample may be carry-over from other donors' samples. What was sequenced was tumor tissue. V is TRBV20-1 and J is TRBJ2-1; 8 nucleotides agree with TRBD1. The CDR3 sequence is CSARGDAGGAENEQFF. In DNA form, the CDR3 reads TGCAGTGCTAGAGGGGATGCAGGGGGCGCGGAGAATGAGCAGTTCTTC.